One and the same sample provided the 30 T cell receptor beta chains below, sequenced in a study of blood T cell repertoires in COVID-19. Sequenced by immunoSEQ multiplex PCR; TCRdb stores in-frame clones only, minus some. The sample includes roughly 300,000 clones, over 75% seen only once; the top ten take less than 15%. The sequenced sample consisted of peripheral blood. Receptors were obtained from a human donor in a cohort sampled during active COVID-19.

The chain couples TRBV10-3 to TRBJ2-1; perhaps TRBD1 as D (6 bases). Between the trimmed V and J ends, which lost 10 bases and 6 bases, there was a span of 13 bases. This CDR3 has 12 amino acids. Germline V lookup: CDR1 ENHRY, CDR2 SYGVKD. CDR3 DNA sequence: TGTGCCACTACGGACAGAGTCAATGAGCAGTTCTTC. Amino acids: CATTDRVNEQFF.

J is TRBJ2-7 and V is TRBV14, with 7 bases matching TRBD2. From germline, CDR1 is SGHDN and CDR2 FVKESK. The CDR3 length is 14 residues. Germline trimming cut 3 bases from V and 2 bases from J; bases unmatched to any gene: 4. In nucleotides, the CDR3 is TGTGCCAGCAGCCACGGGAGGCCCCCCTACGAGCAGTACTTC. Translating gives CASSHGRPPYEQYF.

The chain recombines TRBV11-2 with TRBJ2-1; D perhaps matches TRBD1 (6 bases). Trimming pared 4 bases from V and 8 bases from J, leaving 21 bases between. Germline assignment: CDR1 SGHAT and CDR2 FQNNGV. The CDR3 extends over 16 amino acids. CDR3 coding DNA: TGTGCCAGCAGCTCCCTCCCCAGGGGAAGGGCCGATGAGCAGTTCTTC. It specifies CASSSLPRGRADEQFF.

The chain uses TRBV6-5 and TRBJ1-2; D is ambiguous. Looked up from germline, CDR1 is MNHEY and CDR2 is SVGAGI. The V and J ends lost 6 bases and 3 bases respectively, with 11 bases between them. CDR3 length equals 13 residues. The CDR3 DNA reads as TGTGCCAGCAGCCGTGACACCGACTATGGCTACACCTTC. Its protein product is CASSRDTDYGYTF.

J is TRBJ2-5 and V is TRBV15; D might be TRBD2 (6 bases). The CDR3 contains 11 residues. Per the germline V gene, CDR1 is LNHNV and CDR2 is YYDKDF (reference sequence). V was shortened by 8 bases and J by 4 bases, with 8 bases between the two germline ends. The CDR3 is CATLGGETQYF. DNA of the CDR3: TGTGCCACCCTGGGAGGAGAGACCCAGTACTTC.

J is TRBJ2-6 and V is TRBV16; D might be TRBD1 (6 bases). The germline gives CDR1 KGHSY, CDR2 FQNENV. The CDR3 covers 18 residues. The V end lost 4 bases, the J end lost 1 base, and 17 bases lay between the germline ends. The CDR3 loop reads CASSPTGQGLSGANVLTF. Here the CDR3 DNA reads TGTGCCAGCAGCCCAACGGGCCAGGGGCTTTCTGGGGCCAACGTCCTGACTTTC.

The V gene is TRBV5-4, the J gene TRBJ2-3; 8 nucleotides match TRBD2. The junction had 9 bases not matched to a gene; V was cut back by 3 bases and J by 6 bases. The CDR3 extends over 15 amino acids. Germline V gives CDR1 SGHNT, CDR2 YYREEE (reference sequence). The CDR3 sequence: CASSWGASGLDTQYF. Here the CDR3 DNA reads TGTGCCAGCAGCTGGGGGGCTAGCGGGTTGGATACGCAGTATTTT. The full variable domain, rest sourced from reference TRBV5-4 and TRBJ2-3, is ETGVTQSPTHLIKTRGQQVTLRCSSQSGHNTVSWYQQALGQGPQFIFQYYREEENGRGNFPPRFSGLQFPNYSSELNVNALELDDSALYLCASSWGASGLDTQYFGPGTRLTVL.

J is TRBJ1-1 and V is TRBV7-8, with D maybe TRBD1 (6 bases). Per germline, CDR1 SGHVS and CDR2 FQNEAQ. Trimming took 5 bases from V and 10 from J, leaving 14 bases between them. This CDR3 comprises 12 residues. This chain's CDR3 is CASSRSQGGAFF. CDR3 sequence (DNA): TGTGCCAGCAGCCGATCACAGGGTGGAGCTTTCTTT.

The rearrangement joins TRBV7-2 to TRBJ2-5; 8 bases line up with TRBD1. The V gene's germline CDR1 is SGHTA and CDR2 FQGNSA. The CDR3 spans 14 residues. Trimming removed 5 bases from V and 1 base from J; junction bases left unmatched: 3. Here the CDR3 reads CASSKDRGQETQYF. In DNA, the CDR3 is TGTGCCAGCAGCAAAGACAGGGGCCAAGAGACCCAGTACTTC. The complete variable domain, with remaining parts taken from reference TRBV7-2 and TRBJ2-5, reads GAGVSQSPSNKVTEKGKDVELRCDPISGHTALYWYRQSLGQGLEFLIYFQGNSAPDKSGLPSDRFSAERTGGSVSTLTIQRTQQEDSAVYLCASSKDRGQETQYFGPGTRLLVL.

The V gene is TRBV30, the J gene TRBJ2-3; D might be TRBD2 (6 bases). V was trimmed by 0 bases and J by 7 bases, leaving 14 bases between them. The CDR3 contains 14 residues. Germline V gene data show CDR1 as GTSNPN and CDR2 as SVGIG (reference sequence). CDR3 coding DNA: TGTGCCTGGAGTGTATACGGGAGTATAAATACGCAGTATTTT. It specifies CAWSVYGSINTQYF.

J is TRBJ1-2 and V is TRBV12-3 or TRBV12-4; D gene unclear. Trimming removed 1 base at V and 7 bases at J, with 10 bases between. There are 13 residues in the CDR3. The CDR3 is CASSLGAILGYTF. DNA for the CDR3: TGTGCCAGCAGTTTAGGGGCTATACTTGGCTACACCTTC.

V is TRBV7-2 and J is TRBJ2-7; D is unresolved. CDR3 length: 13 amino acids. Germline V gene data show CDR1 as SGHTA and CDR2 as FQGNSA. Trimming shortened V by 1 base and J by 2 bases, and 6 bases separated the two germline ends. The CDR3 loop reads CASSLVQAYEQYF. CDR3 coding DNA: TGTGCCAGCAGCTTAGTACAAGCCTACGAGCAGTACTTC.

This clone was counted once. V is TRBV5-1 and J is TRBJ2-1, with TRBD1 as a possible D gene (6 bases). CDR3 length equals 16 residues. Germline values: CDR1 SGHRS, CDR2 YFSETQ. The V and J ends lost 3 bases and 4 bases respectively, with 17 bases between them. CDR3 amino acids: CASSYGRSQGYNEQFF. The CDR3 nucleotides are TGCGCCAGCAGCTACGGACGGTCCCAGGGGTACAATGAGCAGTTCTTC.

The CDR3 reads CATRTGNTGELFF. In DNA form, the CDR3 reads TGTGCCACCCGGACAGGAAACACCGGGGAGCTGTTTTTT. This chain joins TRBV6-5 and TRBJ2-2; 7 positions agree with TRBD1. The CDR3 length is 13 residues. V lost 10 bases, J lost 2 bases, and 4 bases stayed unmatched. Per germline, CDR1 MNHEY and CDR2 SVGAGI.

The chain uses TRBV29-1 and TRBJ2-1; 8 bases are shared with TRBD2. The CDR3 totals 14 residues. Trimming cost V 7 bases and J 2 bases; bases outside gene matches: 7. Germline CDR1 and CDR2: SQVTM and ANQGSEA. The CDR3 here is CSADGGGPYNEQFF. For the CDR3, the DNA is TGCAGCGCCGACGGGGGGGGGCCCTACAATGAGCAGTTCTTC.

This clone was recorded only once. The rearrangement joins TRBV7-9 to TRBJ1-3; no definite D call. CDR1 and CDR2 from the germline V gene are SEHNR and FQNEAQ (reference sequence). CDR3 length equals 16 residues. The ends were cut back, 3 bases at V and 0 bases at J, with 12 bases in the middle. CDR3 DNA sequence: TGTGCCAGCAGCTTTGGTGCACAAAGCTCTGGAAACACCATATATTTT. Residues: CASSFGAQSSGNTIYF. The full variable domain, completed using reference TRBV7-9 and TRBJ1-3, is DTGVSQNPRHKITKRGQNVTFRCDPISEHNRLYWYRQTLGQGPEFLTYFQNEAQLEKSRLLSDRFSAERPKGSFSTLEIQRTEQGDSAMYLCASSFGAQSSGNTIYFGEGSWLTVV.

The chain has TRBV18 and TRBJ1-2; the D gene is possibly TRBD1 (5 bases). V was shortened by 5 bases and J by 3 bases, with 16 bases between the two germline ends. CDR3 length: 15 amino acids. Looked up from germline, CDR1 is KGHSH and CDR2 is LQKENI. The DNA for the CDR3 is TGTGCCAGCTCATGGGAACAGGCCTCCGACTATGGCTACACCTTC. Its translation is CASSWEQASDYGYTF.

This chain uses TRBV7-9 with TRBJ2-1; 9 positions match TRBD2. CDR1 SEHNR and CDR2 FQNEAQ come from the germline V gene (reference sequence). The V and J ends lost 5 bases and 5 bases, in that order; junction bases with no gene match: 7. The CDR3 is 15 residues long. The CDR3 DNA reads TGTGCCAGCAGCCCGTGGCGGGAGGGCAACAATGAGCAGTTCTTC. Translating gives CASSPWREGNNEQFF.

This clone was counted a single time. This chain connects TRBV7-2 to TRBJ2-5; D may be TRBD2 (6 bases). Trimming removed 2 bases at V and 4 bases at J, with 17 bases between. The length of the CDR3 is 16 residues. From germline, CDR1 is SGHTA and CDR2 FQGNSA. Here the CDR3 DNA reads TGTGCCAGCAGCTTAAATCCGGGGGTGCCGCGAGAGACCCAGTACTTC. Amino acid sequence: CASSLNPGVPRETQYF.

This chain uses TRBV7-9 with TRBJ2-7; a weak D match, TRBD2 (6 bases). CDR3 size: 14 residues. The ends were cut back, 2 bases at V and 5 bases at J, with 13 bases in the middle. Germline CDR1 is SEHNR and CDR2 is FQNEAQ (reference sequence). The CDR3 protein is CASSLRGSNDEQYF. In nucleotides, the CDR3 is TGTGCCAGCAGCTTACGGGGGAGTAACGACGAGCAGTACTTC.

The V call is TRBV19, the J call TRBJ2-7; a possible D gene is TRBD1 (6 bases). Germline loops: CDR1 LNHDA, CDR2 SQIVND (reference sequence). The CDR3 is 15 residues long. Trimming shortened V by 4 bases and J by 2 bases, and 15 bases separated the two germline ends. Here the CDR3 reads CASSKRDTNTYEQYF. In DNA form, the CDR3 reads TGTGCCAGTAGTAAACGGGACACCAATACCTACGAGCAGTACTTC. The full variable domain, with the rest looked up from reference TRBV19 and TRBJ2-7, is DGGITQSPKYLFRKEGQNVTLSCEQNLNHDAMYWYRQDPGQGLRLIYYSQIVNDFQKGDIAEGYSVSREKKESFPLTVTSAQKNPTAFYLCASSKRDTNTYEQYFGPGTRLTVT.

This clone is a singleton in its sample. The chain combines TRBV6-5 with TRBJ1-3, with D unclear. V lost 6 bases, J lost 4 bases, and 10 bases lay in between. The CDR3 extends over 13 amino acids. CDR1 and CDR2 (germline): MNHEY, SVGAGI. The CDR3 DNA sequence: TGTGCCAGCAGGCTGGTGAGGGGAAACACCATATATTTT. Protein: CASRLVRGNTIYF.

The CDR3 DNA sequence: TGTGCCAGCAGTTACTCGAGCCCAAACACCGGGGAGCTGTTTTTT. This translates into CASSYSSPNTGELFF. This rearrangement joins TRBV6-5 to TRBJ2-2; D call uncertain. The CDR3 spans 15 residues. V dropped 0 bases and J dropped 2 bases, with 7 bases sitting between them. Looked up from germline, CDR1 is MNHEY and CDR2 is SVGAGI.

This clone was seen only once. The chain recombines TRBV7-9 with TRBJ2-5, with a weak D call TRBD2 (6 bases). CDR3 size: 15 residues. The V end was cut by 1 base, the J end by 2 bases, with 11 bases between. CDR1 and CDR2 (germline): SEHNR, FQNEAQ (reference sequence). The CDR3 region is CASSLGRVEQETQYF. CDR3 coding DNA: TGTGCCAGCAGCTTAGGGAGGGTGGAACAAGAGACCCAGTACTTC.

The chain uses TRBV5-1 and TRBJ2-3; D remains ambiguous. The length of the CDR3 is 16 residues. The germline V and J ends were trimmed by 2 bases and 5 bases, with 18 bases remaining between them. CDR1 and CDR2 from the germline V gene are SGHRS and YFSETQ. The DNA of the CDR3 is TGCGCCAGCAGCTTCTTCGGCGGTGCCTTTCGAGATACGCAGTATTTT. Protein product: CASSFFGGAFRDTQYF. The full variable domain, in which reference TRBV5-1 and TRBJ2-3 provide the parts outside the CDR3, is KAGVTQTPRYLIKTRGQQVTLSCSPISGHRSVSWYQQTPGQGLQFLFEYFSETQRNKGNFPGRFSGRQFSNSRSEMNVSTLELGDSALYLCASSFFGGAFRDTQYFGPGTRLTVL.

The V gene is TRBV5-4, the J gene TRBJ2-2, with 10 bases lining up with TRBD1. Germline assignment: CDR1 SGHNT and CDR2 YYREEE (reference sequence). The length of the CDR3 is 16 residues. Trimming cost V 0 bases and J 6 bases; bases outside gene matches: 5. CDR3 residues: CASSLAGTGVPGELFF. As DNA, the CDR3 is TGTGCCAGCAGCTTGGCCGGGACAGGGGTACCCGGGGAGCTGTTTTTT.

In nucleotides, the CDR3 is TGTGCCAGCAGCCCAAGAGGGACAACCAAGGCCCCAGAAGTGGAGACCCAGTACTTC. Translating it yields CASSPRGTTKAPEVETQYF. The chain recombines TRBV3-1 (or the pseudogene TRBV3-2) with TRBJ2-5, with a tentative D call TRBD1 (6 bases). The V end lost 4 bases, the J end lost 5 bases, and 29 bases lay between the germline ends. CDR1 is LGHDT, CDR2 YNNKEL, per germline (reference sequence). The CDR3 spans 19 residues.

The rearrangement links TRBV18 to TRBJ2-7; 11 bases match TRBD2. In germline, CDR1 is KGHSH, CDR2 LQKENI. The CDR3 sequence is 15 residues long. After removal of 3 bases from V and 0 bases from J, the junction contained 1 base not matched to a gene. In nucleotides, the CDR3 is TGTGCCAGCTCACCCACTAGCGGGAGCTCCTACGAGCAGTACTTC. It specifies CASSPTSGSSYEQYF.

This rearrangement joins TRBV9 to TRBJ2-7, with D possibly matching TRBD2 (5 bases). Trimming took off 2 bases at V and 6 bases at J, with 15 bases between the two ends. Germline V gene sequence: CDR1 SGDLS, CDR2 YYNGEE. The CDR3 is 14 amino acids. The CDR3 reads CASSVELDSREQYF. CDR3 DNA sequence: TGTGCCAGCAGCGTGGAACTAGATAGTCGCGAGCAGTACTTC.

V and J are TRBV7-8 and TRBJ2-1; D is ambiguous. The V end lost 5 bases, the J end lost 6 bases, and 5 bases lay between the germline ends. CDR1 is SGHVS, CDR2 FQNEAQ, per germline. CDR3 size: 11 residues. CDR3 region: CASSQPNEQFF. The CDR3 nucleotides read TGTGCCAGCAGCCAGCCCAATGAGCAGTTCTTC. Drawing the rest from reference TRBV7-8 and TRBJ2-1, the complete variable domain is GAGVSQSPRYKVAKRGQDVALRCDPISGHVSLFWYQQALGQGPEFLTYFQNEAQLDKSGLPSDRFFAERPEGSVSTLKIQRTQQEDSAVYLCASSQPNEQFFGPGTRLTVL.